Each of the 4 T cell receptor beta chains below was sequenced from the same sample in a study of blood T cell repertoires in COVID-19 (dated by TCRdb to the early 2020s). Library creation used the immunoSEQ multiplex PCR assay. Here the immuneACCESS table is served through TCRdb, limited to in-frame sequences with V and J called. Missing clones are a known gap in these copies; in checked studies unresolved V genes cover under half, and the rest lacks a known reason. This sample comprises under 200,000 clones, around nine tenths of them detected only once. The ten largest clones capture under 13% of the sample. Sequencing used peripheral blood. The source of these receptors is a woman in her seventies with COVID-19, enrolled during active disease.

The V call is TRBV18, the J call TRBJ2-4, with TRBD1 as a possible D gene (5 bases). V was trimmed by 5 bases and J by 5 bases, leaving 16 bases between them. The CDR3 has 15 amino acids. Per germline, CDR1 KGHSH and CDR2 LQKENI. The CDR3 protein is CASSDPGLAENIQYF. CDR3 sequence (DNA): TGTGCCAGCTCAGACCCAGGGTTGGCAGAAAACATTCAGTACTTC.

This clone appeared a single time. The chain has TRBV7-2 and TRBJ1-2; 7 nucleotides line up with TRBD1. This CDR3 spans 16 amino acids. Germline loops: CDR1 SGHTA, CDR2 FQGNSA. V lost 5 bases and J lost 4; bases outside the gene matches: 13. CDR3 residues: CASSHSGDRVAYGYTF. Here the CDR3 DNA reads TGTGCCAGCAGCCACTCCGGCGACAGGGTAGCCTATGGCTACACCTTC.

This chain links TRBV6-4 with TRBJ2-4, with D perhaps TRBD1 (5 bases). This CDR3 has 16 amino acids. CDR1 and CDR2 (germline): MRHNA, SNTAGT. Trimming took 2 bases from V and 6 from J, leaving 17 bases between them. CDR3 protein: CASSDTAGKGLNIQYF. The CDR3 DNA reads TGTGCCAGCAGTGACACCGCAGGGAAGGGGTTAAACATTCAGTACTTC.

The chain has TRBV3-1 (or the pseudogene TRBV3-2) and TRBJ2-6; 7 nucleotides agree with TRBD1. The germline V gene has CDR1 LGHDT and CDR2 YNNKEL (reference sequence). CDR3 size: 15 residues. The V and J ends lost 7 bases and 2 bases, in that order; junction bases with no gene match: 5. The CDR3 DNA reads as TGTGCCAGCACATTACAGGGGCCTGGGGCCAACGTCCTGACTTTC. This encodes CASTLQGPGANVLTF.